This record concerns one TCR beta chain sequence. Here immunoSEQ multiplex PCR was the method, and the copy in TCRdb shows in-frame clones only, minus some. The table includes some 390,000 clones, about 87% detected once. The record originates from a study of blood T cell repertoires in COVID-19. Germline values: CDR1 SNHLY, CDR2 FYNNEI. The length of the CDR3 is 12 residues. Deletions cut 8 bases from V and 4 bases from J, with 12 bases between. The V and J genes are TRBV2 and TRBJ2-7; no clear D gene. This sequence originates from a woman aged 60-75 years with COVID-19, enrolled during active disease. Input material: peripheral blood. CDR3 sequence: CASGAKRYEQYF. CDR3 in DNA: TGTGCCAGCGGCGCGAAGAGGTACGAGCAGTACTTC.